Below are 11 T cell receptor beta chains sequenced from a single sample in a study of T cell repertoires and HLA-DP antigens. What these receptors recognize is not known. The protocol was immunoSEQ multiplex PCR, while the TCRdb copy is restricted to in-frame clones and leaves out a portion. This table has around 100,000 clones, almost 95% appearing once. The sequenced sample consisted of CD4+ T cells from PBMCs. The receptors were sampled from a woman aged 18-30 years in good health and CMV-seronegative.

The chain couples TRBV5-4 to TRBJ2-5; 12 bases map to TRBD2. Looked up from germline, CDR1 is SGHNT and CDR2 is YYREEE (reference sequence). The CDR3 covers 16 residues. Losses at the gene ends were 3 bases for V and 1 base for J; bases not matched to a gene: 4. The chain's CDR3 is CASSSGLAGRQETQYF. DNA of the CDR3: TGTGCCAGCAGCTCCGGACTAGCGGGGCGCCAAGAGACCCAGTACTTC.

This clone was seen a few times. The rearrangement joins TRBV30 to TRBJ1-4; 8 positions agree with TRBD1. The germline V gene has CDR1 GTSNPN and CDR2 SVGIG (reference sequence). This CDR3 contains 16 residues. J was trimmed by 1 base and V by 4 bases; bases with no gene match: 8. The CDR3 sequence is CAWIRAGGLTNEKLFF. DNA for the CDR3: TGTGCCTGGATAAGGGCAGGGGGCTTAACTAATGAAAAACTGTTTTTT.

The chain links TRBV2 to TRBJ2-3; weak D call: TRBD2 (6 bases). This CDR3 contains 15 residues. Trimming pared 5 bases from V and 0 bases from J, leaving 12 bases between. Per germline, CDR1 SNHLY and CDR2 FYNNEI. CDR3 DNA sequence: TGTGCCAGCAGTAGATCTAGCGCTAGCACAGATACGCAGTATTTT. Translation: CASSRSSASTDTQYF.

The chain is built from TRBV5-4 and TRBJ2-1; TRBD1 matches 7 bases. CDR3 length equals 17 residues. Germline values: CDR1 SGHNT, CDR2 YYREEE (reference sequence). Trimming at V came to 0 bases and at J to 12 bases, leaving 18 bases not matched to a gene. The CDR3 DNA reads TGTGCCAGCAGCTTGGGCCCAGACAGGGATCAGGCAATGGTGCAGTTCTTC. As protein: CASSLGPDRDQAMVQFF.

The chain has TRBV18 and TRBJ1-1, with TRBD1 matching over 8 bases. The ends lost 3 bases at V and 3 bases at J; junction bases unmatched: 15. The CDR3 loop spans 18 amino acids. Germline V gene lookup returns CDR1 KGHSH and CDR2 LQKENI. The CDR3 sequence is CASSPSPLATGAHTEAFF. DNA of the CDR3: TGTGCCAGCTCACCCTCCCCCTTGGCGACAGGGGCCCACACTGAAGCTTTCTTT.

The rearrangement joins TRBV6-1 to TRBJ2-7, with a tentative D call TRBD2 (5 bases). CDR1 is MNHNS, CDR2 SASEGT, per germline. Trimming stripped 8 bases from V and 3 bases from J, with 14 bases between. The CDR3 sequence is 13 residues long. In nucleotides, the CDR3 is TGTGCCAGCGGGGATACTAGGATCTACGAGCAGTACGTC. It specifies CASGDTRIYEQYV.

The V gene is TRBV5-1, the J gene TRBJ2-1, with D perhaps being TRBD1 or TRBD2 (5 bases each). V dropped 5 bases and J dropped 4 bases, with 10 bases sitting between them. CDR1 is SGHRS, CDR2 YFSETQ, per germline. The CDR3 spans 13 residues. Here the CDR3 reads CASSWDLYNEQFF. In DNA, the CDR3 is TGCGCCAGCAGTTGGGACCTATACAATGAGCAGTTCTTC.

The chain couples TRBV18 to TRBJ2-7, with 15 nucleotides matching TRBD2. V trimming: 4 bases; J trimming: 3 bases; junction bases outside the gene matches: 10. The CDR3 has 18 amino acids. Per the germline V gene, CDR1 is KGHSH and CDR2 is LQKENI. CDR3 DNA: TGTGCCAGCTCACGGACTAGCGGGAGGGCCCAATACTTCTACGAGCAGTACTTC. Its translation is CASSRTSGRAQYFYEQYF.

The chain employs TRBV5-1 and TRBJ1-5, with 7 bases lining up with TRBD1. CDR1 is SGHRS, CDR2 YFSETQ, per germline. The length of the CDR3 is 16 residues. The V segment lost 4 bases and the J segment 6 bases; nucleotides outside the gene matches: 13. The DNA of the CDR3 is TGCGCCAGCAGCCCTGGTGACAGGGTCGGGGGTCAGCCCCAGCATTTT. This gives the protein CASSPGDRVGGQPQHF.

This clone was seen a single time. The chain links TRBV5-1 to TRBJ2-7; D tentatively reads TRBD1 or TRBD2 (5 bases each). The ends were cut back, 4 bases at V and 3 bases at J, with 14 bases in the middle. The CDR3 sequence is 14 residues long. Germline assignment: CDR1 SGHRS and CDR2 YFSETQ. In DNA form, the CDR3 reads TGCGCCAGCAGCCATGGGACGGCCGGCTACGAGCAGTACGTC. It specifies CASSHGTAGYEQYV.

The rearrangement joins TRBV4-2 to TRBJ2-6, with D perhaps matching TRBD1 (6 bases). The germline CDR1 and CDR2 sequences are LGHNA and YNFKEQ. V was pared by 1 base and J by 3 bases, with 22 bases between. The CDR3 is 20 residues long. The CDR3 DNA reads TGTGCCAGCAGCCAAGGACGAGGACAGACAATTCGATTTGGGGCCAACGTCCTGACTTTC. It encodes CASSQGRGQTIRFGANVLTF.